This TCR beta chain originates from a study of CD8+ T cells in alopecia areata (dated by TCRdb to about 2018). As for the study more broadly: The treated patients, all with moderate-to-severe alopecia areata, were enrolled in an open-label pilot trial of oral tofacitinib given at 5 to 10 mg twice daily. Scalp clonality was compared across normal scalp (n=4), patchy alopecia areata scalp (n=8), and alopecia totalis/universalis scalp (n=8). RNA came from the PAXgene miRNA kit for fixed scalp, the miRNeasy kit for PBMCs, and the RNeasy kit for mouse skin. immunoSEQ multiplex PCR using 35 Vbeta forward primers and 13 Jbeta reverse primers was used to amplify TCRbeta CDR3 regions. In humans, TCRbeta sequencing was performed on scalp tissue and on sorted CD4+ and CD8+ peripheral blood T cells from healthy controls and from patients with patchy or totalis/universalis alopecia areata. Tofacitinib-treated patients had biopsies at baseline and at 4 and 24 weeks of treatment, with a later scalp biopsy in several patients. High-throughput TCRbeta sequencing was used to examine T cell clonal expansion in alopecia areata in both the C3H/HeJ mouse model and human patients. Tofacitinib was administered for 6 to 18 months, and 6 months of follow-up off drug were then conducted to assess delayed response and recurrence.

According to the germline V gene, CDR1 reads SGDLS and CDR2 reads YYNGEE. Relative to germline, V is missing 1 base and J is missing 0 bases, with 7 bases of the junction outside any gene match. Reading from cysteine to phenylalanine, the CDR3 counts 16 amino acids. Only the CDR3 region is kept as DNA, spanning 48 bases read in frame from base 1. What the time point label conveys for this sample: baseline before oral tofacitinib. Lesional scalp punch biopsies and peripheral blood were obtained from alopecia areata patients. After PBMCs were isolated by density centrifugation and stained for CD3, CD4 and CD8, a FACSAria was used to sort CD4+ and CD8+ T cells. Library preparation employed the immunoSEQ multiplex PCR assay. RNA was extracted from all samples and reverse transcribed into cDNA, which served as template for TCR sequencing. SuperScript III was used for first-strand cDNA synthesis, primed with a 2:1 mix of oligo-dT and random hexamers. Amplification bias was assessed with a synthetic immune receptor repertoire, and residual bias was removed computationally. On the authors' methods: Raw reads were preprocessed for error removal, and CDR3 was defined according to IMGT conventions as running from the conserved cysteine to phenylalanine. Clonality was computed as 1 minus the Shannon entropy, with the entropy normalized by log2 of the number of productive unique TCRs. Scalp TCRbeta sequences were cross-referenced with sorted blood CD4 and CD8 repertoires so that the CD4 or CD8 identity of scalp clones could be inferred. The immuneACCESS repertoire file appears here via TCRdb, limited to in-frame rearrangements. These files lack a portion of the clones; in checked studies, under half of the deficit traces to unresolved V genes, and the cause of the others is not known. V, J and clone size derive from that table, while D and trimming were established from the DNA sequence. The sample contains some 150,000 clones, less than 80% of them found a single time. The ten largest clones add up to around 10% of the sample.

About this clone itself: The target of this receptor is not known. The input lacks base qualities; no much larger clone sits a single base away.

Paper-wide results and their limitations: TCR sequences shared between patients were less clear than in mice, possibly partly because of HLA diversity in the patient population. Unlike mouse skin, which is dominated by gammadelta T cells, normal human skin has resident alphabeta T cells that are also sequenced, and this complicates analysis of the scalp TCR repertoire. Compared with normal scalp, lesional scalp had higher clonality and more expanded CD8+ clones, particularly in alopecia totalis/universalis, a pattern that suggests antigenic drive.

The specimen was CD8+ T cells sorted from blood, collected at week 0. The chain joins TRBV9 to TRBJ2-7; TRBD1 fits 7 bases in the junction. The source of this sequence is a human donor with alopecia areata. In nucleotides, the sequence is TGTGCCAGCAGCGTACTAGGACAGGCTTTCTCCTACGAGCAGTACTTC. The translation is CASSVLGQAFSYEQYF.